A single sample gave rise to the 25 T cell receptor beta chains below, sequenced in a study of blood T cell repertoires in COVID-19. Clones were sequenced by immunoSEQ multiplex PCR, and TCRdb holds only the in-frame ones, with some missing. The sample gives over 150,000 clones, around 83% of which show up once; 8.3% is in the top ten. Input material: peripheral blood. All receptors derive from a woman aged 55-69 years with COVID-19, enrolled during active disease.

The rearrangement uses TRBV7-9 and TRBJ2-1; 10 positions agree with TRBD2. From germline, CDR1 is SEHNR and CDR2 FQNEAQ (reference sequence). V trimming: 7 bases; J trimming: 5 bases; junction bases outside the gene matches: 8. The CDR3 extends over 15 amino acids. The CDR3 loop is CASILSGGRDNEQFF. As DNA, the CDR3 is TGTGCCAGCATTCTTAGCGGGGGGCGAGACAATGAGCAGTTCTTC.

This chain joins TRBV2 and TRBJ1-5; D not certain. V was trimmed by 8 bases and J by 4 bases, leaving 9 bases between them. The CDR3 totals 12 residues. Looked up from germline, CDR1 is SNHLY and CDR2 is FYNNEI. The CDR3 spells CASGGGNQPQHF. In DNA form, the CDR3 reads TGTGCCAGCGGAGGAGGGAATCAGCCCCAGCATTTT.

CDR3 DNA sequence: TGCAGCGTTGCCAGGGTGGACACCGGGGAGCTGTTTTTT. Its translation: CSVARVDTGELFF. The chain joins TRBV29-1 to TRBJ2-2, with D possibly matching TRBD1 (5 bases). This CDR3 has 13 residues. Germline V gene data show CDR1 as SQVTM and CDR2 as ANQGSEA. V lost 4 bases and J lost 3, with 9 bases in between.

The chain joins TRBV6-5 to TRBJ1-4; weak D call: TRBD1 (6 bases). V lost 3 bases and J 3 bases, leaving 8 bases between the germline ends. The CDR3 has 14 amino acids. The V gene's germline CDR1 is MNHEY and CDR2 SVGAGI. The CDR3 DNA reads TGTGCCAGCAGTTATGGGACATCTAATGAAAAACTGTTTTTT. Its translation: CASSYGTSNEKLFF.

The chain couples TRBV6-5 to TRBJ1-3; D uncertain. The CDR3 spans 14 residues. Trimming removed 7 bases from V and 10 bases from J, with 20 bases in between. Per germline, CDR1 MNHEY and CDR2 SVGAGI. In nucleotides, the CDR3 is TGTGCCAGCACCGGGAGACTCCCTGGATGGACCATATATTTT. Encoded protein: CASTGRLPGWTIYF.

The chain uses TRBV15 and TRBJ1-2; 7 nucleotides align to TRBD1. Per the germline V gene, CDR1 is LNHNV and CDR2 is YYDKDF (reference sequence). The CDR3 is 14 residues long. Unmatched junction bases numbered 5, after V lost 3 bases and J lost 4 bases. The CDR3 protein is CATSSRGTAYGYTF. For the CDR3, the DNA is TGTGCCACCAGCAGTCGCGGGACAGCCTATGGCTACACCTTC.

The rearrangement uses TRBV4-1 and TRBJ1-4; D unclear. The CDR3 loop spans 16 amino acids. Germline CDR1 reads MGHRA; CDR2 reads YSYEKL. V lost 0 bases and J lost 0, with 8 bases in between. This chain's CDR3 is CASSQETAPTNEKLFF. The CDR3 DNA reads TGCGCCAGCAGCCAAGAAACTGCACCAACTAATGAAAAACTGTTTTTT.

The rearrangement links TRBV27 to TRBJ2-2, with D perhaps TRBD2 (6 bases). The CDR3 consists of 18 residues. Germline V gene data show CDR1 as MNHEY and CDR2 as SMNVEV (reference sequence). Trimming took off 5 bases at V and 0 bases at J, with 19 bases between the two ends. The CDR3 nucleotides are TGTGCCAGCAGTAAAGGTCGACCGGGACTCACGAACACCGGGGAGCTGTTTTTT. Its translation is CASSKGRPGLTNTGELFF.

The gene calls are TRBV7-3 and TRBJ2-7; 14 bases line up with TRBD2. This CDR3 has 16 residues. CDR1 SGHTA and CDR2 FQGTGA come from the germline V gene. Trimming took 1 base from V and 5 from J; bases not matched to a gene: 4. CDR3 sequence: CASSLNPGLAGDEQYF. The DNA for the CDR3 is TGTGCCAGCAGCTTAAATCCGGGACTAGCGGGAGACGAGCAGTACTTC.

The rearrangement joins TRBV4-2 to TRBJ1-2; no reliable D call. The CDR3 is made up of 14 amino acids. Germline V gives CDR1 LGHNA, CDR2 YNFKEQ. The V and J ends lost 1 base and 0 bases respectively, with 6 bases between them. The CDR3 spells CASSQADSNYGYTF. The CDR3 DNA follows: TGTGCCAGCAGCCAAGCAGACTCTAACTATGGCTACACCTTC.

V is TRBV7-2 and J is TRBJ2-3; TRBD2 might be the D (6 bases). V was shortened by 1 base and J by 1 base, with 15 bases between the two germline ends. Per germline, CDR1 SGHTA and CDR2 FQGNSA. This CDR3 contains 17 residues. In DNA form, the CDR3 reads TGTGCCAGCAGCTTAGACCCGGGAGAATGGGGCACAGATACGCAGTATTTT. It codes for CASSLDPGEWGTDTQYF.

The gene calls are TRBV9 and TRBJ2-3; 8 positions match TRBD2. The trim removed 4 bases at V and 0 bases at J, leaving 7 bases unmatched. The V gene's germline CDR1 is SGDLS and CDR2 YYNGEE. The CDR3 length is 16 residues. The CDR3 coding sequence is TGTGCCAGCAGCCTAGGCCCGGGGGGGAGCACAGATACGCAGTATTTT. Its translation is CASSLGPGGSTDTQYF.

This clone was recorded a few times. The genes are TRBV9 and TRBJ1-1; D ambiguous. The germline CDR1 and CDR2 sequences are SGDLS and YYNGEE. There are 14 residues in the CDR3. Trimming shortened V by 3 bases and J by 2 bases, and 11 bases separated the two germline ends. CDR3 bases: TGTGCCAGCAGCGGGCAGATAGCTAACACTGAAGCTTTCTTT. It yields the protein CASSGQIANTEAFF.

The gene calls are TRBV5-1 and TRBJ2-6; 7 bases fit TRBD1. Trimming removed 7 bases from V and 0 bases from J; junction bases left unmatched: 10. The CDR3 is made up of 17 amino acids. Germline V gives CDR1 SGHRS, CDR2 YFSETQ. CDR3 sequence reads: CASGSDRSPSGANVLTF. CDR3 in DNA: TGCGCCAGCGGATCGGACAGGAGCCCCTCTGGGGCCAACGTCCTGACTTTC. Looking up the rest from reference TRBV5-1 and TRBJ2-6 gives the full variable domain: KAGVTQTPRYLIKTRGQQVTLSCSPISGHRSVSWYQQTPGQGLQFLFEYFSETQRNKGNFPGRFSGRQFSNSRSEMNVSTLELGDSALYLCASGSDRSPSGANVLTFGAGSRLTVL.

The chain joins TRBV7-9 to TRBJ1-5, with 7 bases identical to TRBD1. Germline V gives CDR1 SEHNR, CDR2 FQNEAQ (reference sequence). CDR3 length: 14 amino acids. V was pared by 5 bases and J by 5 bases, with 6 bases of the junction left unmatched. The CDR3, as DNA: TGTGCCAGCAGCACAGGGGATGGTTATCAGCCCCAGCATTTT. Its translation: CASSTGDGYQPQHF.

The genes are TRBV24-1 and TRBJ2-1; 7 nucleotides agree with TRBD2. This CDR3 is 15 amino acids long. V trimming: 3 bases; J trimming: 8 bases; junction bases outside the gene matches: 9. CDR1 and CDR2 from the germline V gene are KGHDR and SFDVKD. CDR3 nucleotide sequence: TGTGCCACCAGTGATGGGACTACCAGTCGGGATGAGCAGTTCTTC. This sequence encodes CATSDGTTSRDEQFF.

V usage is TRBV18 and J usage is TRBJ1-2; D gene unclear. V was trimmed by 3 bases and J by 0 bases, leaving 11 bases between them. Germline V gene data show CDR1 as KGHSH and CDR2 as LQKENI. This CDR3 contains 15 residues. The CDR3 here is CASSPYPGTNYGYTF. Written as DNA, the CDR3 is TGTGCCAGCTCACCCTACCCGGGAACTAACTATGGCTACACCTTC.

The chain uses TRBV3-1 (or the pseudogene TRBV3-2) and TRBJ2-2; 7 bases map to TRBD2. Germline CDR1 reads LGHDT; CDR2 reads YNNKEL (reference sequence). V shed 4 bases, J shed 7 bases, and the junction held 9 bases outside the gene matches. CDR3 length: 15 residues. CDR3 protein: CASSLGGGPRGELFF. As DNA, the CDR3 is TGTGCCAGCAGCCTGGGGGGAGGGCCGCGCGGGGAGCTGTTTTTT.

This chain links TRBV6-5 with TRBJ1-5, with D perhaps TRBD1 (5 bases). The germline V and J ends were trimmed by 6 bases and 3 bases, with 15 bases remaining between them. The CDR3 runs to 15 residues. Per the germline V gene, CDR1 is MNHEY and CDR2 is SVGAGI. The CDR3 reads CASRMTVNVNQPQHF. The CDR3 DNA reads TGTGCCAGCAGGATGACAGTAAATGTCAATCAGCCCCAGCATTTT.

CDR3 sequence reads: CASRRTGPTLVNTEAFF. The CDR3 DNA reads as TGTGCCAGTAGACGGACAGGGCCCACTCTAGTGAACACTGAAGCTTTCTTT. This sequence joins TRBV19 and TRBJ1-1; 8 nucleotides agree with TRBD1. The V gene's germline CDR1 is LNHDA and CDR2 SQIVND (reference sequence). This CDR3 contains 17 residues. V lost 6 bases, J lost 0 bases, and 12 bases stayed unmatched.

This rearrangement joins TRBV27 to TRBJ1-1; 9 nucleotides line up with TRBD1. CDR1 and CDR2 (germline): MNHEY, SMNVEV (reference sequence). The CDR3 is 16 amino acids. With 4 bases clipped from V and 5 bases from J, the junction kept 11 bases outside the gene matches. CDR3 sequence (DNA): TGTGCCAGCAGTTGGGAAGGGAACAGGGGGCGAACTGAAGCTTTCTTT. Amino acids: CASSWEGNRGRTEAFF.

The rearrangement joins TRBV4-2 to TRBJ1-2; D is possibly TRBD1 (5 bases). Germline V CDR1 and CDR2: LGHNA, YNFKEQ. The CDR3 loop spans 17 amino acids. V lost 0 bases and J lost 3, with 17 bases in between. The CDR3 spells CASSQDLGREKDYGYTF. DNA of the CDR3: TGTGCCAGCAGCCAAGATCTGGGGCGAGAAAAGGACTATGGCTACACCTTC.

This clone was recorded only once. CDR3 protein: CASSWGTGGISGLNTGELFF. CDR3 coding DNA: TGTGCCAGCAGCTGGGGGACAGGGGGGATTAGCGGACTGAACACCGGGGAGCTGTTTTTT. The chain has TRBV6-6 and TRBJ2-2, with 11 bases aligning to TRBD1. Germline V lookup: CDR1 MNHNY, CDR2 SVGAGI (reference sequence). V dropped 6 bases and J dropped 1; count of bases not matched to a gene: 16. The CDR3 length is 20 residues.

The chain has TRBV5-5 and TRBJ2-3; tentative D call: TRBD2 (5 bases). Trimming removed 4 bases at V and 1 base at J, with 13 bases between. Germline V CDR1 and CDR2: SGHKS, YYEKEE (reference sequence). The CDR3 is 15 amino acids. The CDR3 DNA sequence: TGTGCCAGCAGCGTAAGCGGAAGGGGCACAGATACGCAGTATTTT. This codes for CASSVSGRGTDTQYF.

The rearrangement links TRBV3-1 (or the pseudogene TRBV3-2) to TRBJ2-1; 10 bases match TRBD2. The trim removed 2 bases at V and 2 bases at J, leaving 12 bases unmatched. Germline V lookup: CDR1 LGHDT, CDR2 YNNKEL (reference sequence). The CDR3 extends over 19 amino acids. CDR3: CASSQRSSRTSGTYNEQFF. CDR3 in DNA: TGTGCCAGCAGCCAACGTTCCTCGCGGACTAGCGGAACCTACAATGAGCAGTTCTTC.